The rows below give T cell receptor beta chains drawn from one sample of a study of T cell changes during pregnancy in multiple sclerosis. Some clones are missing from TCRdb's copy, which holds only in-frame ones; the method was immunoSEQ multiplex PCR. Altogether about 40,000 clones are present, roughly 90% being singletons, with the ten largest covering approximately 0.6%. Sequences were derived from CD4+ T cells from peripheral blood mononuclear cells, sampled before pregnancy. All receptors derive from a female donor with multiple sclerosis, enrolled in a pregnancy study. Both conserved end residues are part of each CDR3. A D gene is named only where the DNA matches it firmly. The size entry is marked missing in some rows and otherwise reads once, few, many or a size class.

j_call | v_call | d_call | clone_size | cdr3_nt | cdr3_aa
TRBJ2-2 | TRBV11-2 | TRBD2 | once | TGTGCCAGCAGCTTTACAGCCAGAAGCGGGGGGCCCGGTCCGCCGTTTTTT | CASSFTARSGGPGPPFF
TRBJ1-1 | TRBV6-5 | NA | NA | TGTGCCAGCACTCACCCAGGGAACACTGAAGCTTTCTTT | CASTHPGNTEAFF
TRBJ2-1 | TRBV29-1 | TRBD2 | NA | TGCAGCGTCGCTACTAGCGGGGGAAATCCCTACAATGAGCAGTTCTTC | CSVATSGGNPYNEQFF
TRBJ1-3 | TRBV5-1 | TRBD1 | once | TGCGCCAGCAGCTCGACAGGGGTCCCTGGAAACACCATATATTTT | CASSSTGVPGNTIYF
TRBJ2-7 | TRBV28 | NA | NA | TGTGCCAGCAGTGGGGAGTCCGGGCGAGGGCAGTACTTC | CASSGESGRGQYF
TRBJ2-7 | TRBV6-6 | NA | NA | TGTGCCAGCAGTTCCACCCTATACGAGCAGTACTTC | CASSSTLYEQYF
TRBJ2-5 | TRBV2 | TRBD1 | NA | TGTGCCAGCAGTGCTGAAGGGGGCGCAGAGACCCAGTACTTC | CASSAEGGAETQYF
TRBJ1-1 | TRBV4-1 | NA | NA | TGCGCCAGCAGCCAAACGAACAGGATGAACACTGAAGCTTTCTTT | CASSQTNRMNTEAFF
TRBJ2-7 | TRBV11-2 | NA | NA | TGTGCCAGCAGCTTCCTAGGGGGGGGGTACGAGCAGTACTTC | CASSFLGGGYEQYF
TRBJ2-3 | TRBV7-9 | TRBD1 | NA | TGTGCCAGCAGCTCCCCACAGGGGGCTAGCACAGATACGCAGTATTTT | CASSSPQGASTDTQYF
TRBJ1-2 | TRBV9 | NA | NA | TGTGCCAGCAGCGACAGCCTGATTAACTATGGCTACACCTTC | CASSDSLINYGYTF
TRBJ1-1 | TRBV27 | NA | few | TGTGCCAGCAGTTTATTCTGGGCGAACACTGAAGCTTTCTTT | CASSLFWANTEAFF
TRBJ1-2 | TRBV4-2 | TRBD1 | NA | TGTGCCAGCAGCACGGGACAGGTCAACTATGGCTACACCTTC | CASSTGQVNYGYTF
TRBJ1-4 | TRBV7-2 | NA | NA | TGTGCCAGCAGCTTAAAGGGAGGGGAGTTTAATGAAAAACTGTTTTTT | CASSLKGGEFNEKLFF
TRBJ1-1 | TRBV2 | TRBD1 | NA | TGTGCCAGCAGTGCGGCAGGGGGCACTGAAGCTTTCTTT | CASSAAGGTEAFF
TRBJ1-1 | TRBV29-1 | NA | NA | TGCAGCGTGTCTCGGGGAGAGTACGCTTTCTTT | CSVSRGEYAFF
TRBJ2-7 | TRBV7-8 | NA | NA | TGTGCCAGCAGCTTAGGCCTATCCTACGAGCAGTACTTC | CASSLGLSYEQYF
TRBJ2-1 | TRBV7-2 | NA | NA | TGTGCCAGCAGCTTTGGGGGGATCTCCTACAATGAGCAGTTCTTC | CASSFGGISYNEQFF
TRBJ2-1 | TRBV7-3 | TRBD1 | NA | TGTGCCAGCAGCTTAATACACGGGACAGGGATGGGCAATGAGCAGTTCTTC | CASSLIHGTGMGNEQFF
TRBJ2-3 | TRBV7-3 | TRBD2 | NA | TGTGCCAGCAGCTTAAGGGGAACTAGCGGGGGGGCCATAGATACGCAGTATTTT | CASSLRGTSGGAIDTQYF
TRBJ1-2 | TRBV7-3 | TRBD1 | NA | TGTGCCAGCAGCGTTTCCGGACAGGGGTCGGGCTACACCTTC | CASSVSGQGSGYTF
TRBJ2-5 | TRBV6-6 | NA | NA | TGTGCCAGCGGGTCGGGAACAAACGATGGGGAGACCCAGTACTTC | CASGSGTNDGETQYF
TRBJ2-3 | TRBV7-2 | NA | NA | TGTGCCAGCCTTCAGCGCCCAAGCACAGATACGCAGTATTTT | CASLQRPSTDTQYF
TRBJ2-3 | TRBV2 | TRBD2 | once | TGTGCCAGAGCCTTAACTAGCGGAGCTAGCACAGATACGCAGTATTTT | CARALTSGASTDTQYF
TRBJ2-1 | TRBV28 | TRBD2 | NA | TGTGCCAGCATCGACGTAGCGGGGGGACACTACAATGAGCAGTTCTTC | CASIDVAGGHYNEQFF
TRBJ2-1 | TRBV5-1 | TRBD1 | NA | TGCGCCAGCAGCGAACAGGGGGCTGTGAATGAGCAGTTCTTC | CASSEQGAVNEQFF
TRBJ2-1 | TRBV6-1 | TRBD2 | NA | TGTGCCAGCAGTAGAGGACTAGCGGGGGGATATGAGCAGTTCTTC | CASSRGLAGGYEQFF
TRBJ2-1 | TRBV5-6 | NA | NA | TGTGCCAGCAGCTTAATGGGGGCTAATGAGCAGTTCTTC | CASSLMGANEQFF
TRBJ2-1 | TRBV7-9 | TRBD2 | NA | TGTGCCAGCGGGGGGGTTCACAATGAGCAGTTCTTC | CASGGVHNEQFF
TRBJ1-5 | TRBV29-1 | NA | NA | TGCAGCGTTCGCCGTGGGCAAGGTCAGCCCCAGCATTTT | CSVRRGQGQPQHF
TRBJ2-3 | TRBV27 | NA | NA | TGTGCCAGCAGTTTAGGCCACAGGGTAGGGTTTACAGATACGCAGTATTTT | CASSLGHRVGFTDTQYF
TRBJ2-3 | TRBV10-3 | TRBD2 | NA | TGTGCCATCAGTGCACTAGCGGGGCACACAGATACGCAGTATTTT | CAISALAGHTDTQYF
TRBJ1-4 | TRBV2 | NA | NA | TGTGCCAGCAGTGATAACAGGGATAGTGAAAAACTGTTTTTT | CASSDNRDSEKLFF
TRBJ1-2 | TRBV5-6 | NA | NA | TGTGCCAGCAGTGCGGGGAACTATGGCTACACCTTC | CASSAGNYGYTF
TRBJ2-3 | TRBV5-6 | TRBD2 | once | TGTGCCAGCAGCACCGCTAGCGGGAGCACAGATACGCAGTATTTT | CASSTASGSTDTQYF
TRBJ2-7 | TRBV2 | TRBD2 | NA | TGTGCCAGCTATACAGGACTAGCGGGGACCTACGAGCAGTACTTC | CASYTGLAGTYEQYF
TRBJ1-5 | TRBV28 | NA | NA | TGTGCCAGCAGTTTTCTGAGCAATCAGCCCCAGCATTTT | CASSFLSNQPQHF
TRBJ1-6 | TRBV19 | NA | NA | TGTGCCAGTAGTGCACCGGGGGGCGCGGCACCCCTCCACTTT | CASSAPGGAAPLHF
TRBJ1-5 | TRBV7-2 | TRBD1 | NA | TGTGCCAGCAGCTTAAGCAGGGGGCGTCAGCCCCAGCATTTT | CASSLSRGRQPQHF
TRBJ1-5 | TRBV6-1 | NA | NA | TGTGCCAGCAGTGTTTTCGGACAGCTCGATCAGCCCCAGCATTTT | CASSVFGQLDQPQHF
TRBJ2-7 | TRBV4-3 | TRBD1 | NA | TGCGCCAGCAGCCATGCCGGGACAGGGACTTACGAGCAGTACTTC | CASSHAGTGTYEQYF
TRBJ2-7 | TRBV5-6 | NA | NA | TGTGCCAGCAGCCTCTACTACGAGCAGTACTTC | CASSLYYEQYF
TRBJ1-2 | TRBV5-1 | TRBD1 | NA | TGCGCCAGCAGCTTCGGGACAGGGGTTCAGGGCTACACCTTC | CASSFGTGVQGYTF
TRBJ2-7 | TRBV5-1 | TRBD2 | NA | TGCGCCAGCAGCTTGGGACTAGCGGGGGGCCCCGAGCAGTACTTC | CASSLGLAGGPEQYF
TRBJ2-2 | TRBV7-8 | TRBD1 | NA | TGTGCCAGCAGCTCCTGGACAGGGGACACCGGGGAGCTGTTTTTT | CASSSWTGDTGELFF
TRBJ1-1 | TRBV7-9 | NA | few | TGTGCCAGCAGCTTCTCGGCGGGAGCTTTCTTT | CASSFSAGAFF
TRBJ1-6 | TRBV5-6 | NA | NA | TGTGCCAGCAGCCCTACAGGTTGGGCAAATTCACCCCTCCACTTT | CASSPTGWANSPLHF
TRBJ1-1 | TRBV6-5 | NA | NA | TGTGCCAGCAGCTACCACCCGGGGGACGCTGAAGCTTTCTTT | CASSYHPGDAEAFF
TRBJ1-6 | TRBV19 | NA | NA | TGTGCGGTGGGGGCGAGGAATTCACCCCTCCACTTT | CAVGARNSPLHF
TRBJ2-5 | TRBV29-1 | TRBD2 | NA | TGCAGCGTGCTAGCGGGGGACGAGACCCAGTACTTC | CSVLAGDETQYF
TRBJ2-2 | TRBV6-9 | TRBD1 | once | TGTGCCAGCACCGGACAGGTTACCTCCGGGGAGCTGTTTTTT | CASTGQVTSGELFF
TRBJ1-6 | TRBV7-9 | TRBD1 | NA | TGTGCCAGCAGCTTAGAGTACCGGGACAGGGCTAATTCACCCCTCCACTTT | CASSLEYRDRANSPLHF